The clone carrying this TCR beta chain has more than one count but fewer than ten. The CDR3 runs 14 residues. CDR1 is SQVTM and CDR2 is ANQGSEA in the germline V gene. The germline V and J ends were trimmed by 2 bases and 7 bases, with 15 bases remaining between them. This specimen belongs to a study of patients and donors after allogeneic stem cell transplantation. A single record per CDR3 protein comes from TCRdb applying MiXCR to the RT-PCR reads. The table includes 900,000 to 1,000,000 distinct CDR3 sequences, around 17% detected once. The receptor was derived from a human donor who was either an allogeneic HSCT recipient or a stem cell or donor lymphocyte infusion donor (not recorded which). It is not recorded whose cells these are; they may come from a transplant donor. Sequenced: blood, either unsorted or a sorted T cell fraction (not recorded which). The V call is TRBV29-1, the J call TRBJ2-1; D remains unclear. Here the CDR3 reads CSVERVRGSNEQFF. For the CDR3, the DNA is TGCAGCGTTGAAAGGGTGCGTGGCTCAAATGAGCAGTTCTTC.